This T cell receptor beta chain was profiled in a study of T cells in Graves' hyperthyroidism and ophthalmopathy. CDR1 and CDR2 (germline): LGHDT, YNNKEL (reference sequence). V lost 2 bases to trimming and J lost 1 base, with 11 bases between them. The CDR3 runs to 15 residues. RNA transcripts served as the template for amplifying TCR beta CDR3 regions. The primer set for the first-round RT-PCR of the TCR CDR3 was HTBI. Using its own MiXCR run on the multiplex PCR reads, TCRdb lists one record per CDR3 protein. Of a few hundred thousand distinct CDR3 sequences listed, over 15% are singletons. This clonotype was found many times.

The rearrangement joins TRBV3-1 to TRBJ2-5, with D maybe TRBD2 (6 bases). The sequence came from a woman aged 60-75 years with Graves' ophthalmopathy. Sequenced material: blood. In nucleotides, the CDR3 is TGTGCCAGCAGCCAAAGAAAGACTAGCCAAGAGACCCAGTACTTC. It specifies CASSQRKTSQETQYF.